This is a list of T cell receptor beta chains from one sample in a study of CD8 T cells in ankylosing spondylitis. TCRdb used MiXCR to reprocess the 5' RACE reads, holding one entry per CDR3 protein. Here the sample spans 250,000 or so distinct CDR3 sequences, about 24% being singletons. Material: blood, either unsorted or a sorted T cell fraction (not recorded which). Source of these receptors: a male donor with ankylosing spondylitis or in good health (not recorded which). CDR3s include the opening cysteine and the closing phenylalanine or tryptophan. A D gene is named only where the DNA matches it firmly. Clone size is shown for a subset of rows, as once, few, many or a class of expanded clone.

>TRBD2|TRBV29-1|TRBJ2-3|many
TGCAGCGTTGAGAGCGGGGATGGAGATACGCAGTATTTT
CSVESGDGDTQYF
>-|TRBV29-1|TRBJ2-1|many
TGCAGCGTTGGGAGGGGCAATGAGCAGTTCTTC
CSVGRGNEQFF
>TRBD2|TRBV20-1|TRBJ2-5|-
TGCAGTGCTATTGGACTAGTAGGGGTCGCGGAGACCCAGTACTTC
CSAIGLVGVAETQYF
>-|TRBV20-1|TRBJ2-7|many
TGCAGTGCTAGGGGGGAGTACTCCTACGAGCAGTACTTC
CSARGEYSYEQYF
>-|TRBV15|TRBJ1-2|-
TGTGCCACCTCGGATGGGGATGGCTACACCTTC
CATSDGDGYTF
>TRBD2|TRBV7-7|TRBJ2-3|-
TGTGCCAGCAGCCCAGCGGGGGACGGGACAGATACGCAGTATTTT
CASSPAGDGTDTQYF
>TRBD2|TRBV20-1|TRBJ2-3|few
TGCAGTGCTAGTGGGGGACTAGCGGGGGGGACTAGCACAGATACGCAGTATTTT
CSASGGLAGGTSTDTQYF
>TRBD1|TRBV24-1|TRBJ2-3|-
TGTGCCACCAGTGATACGGGACAGCTCACAGATACGCAGTATTTT
CATSDTGQLTDTQYF
>TRBD1|TRBV3-1|TRBJ1-3|many
TGTGCCAGCAGCCGGACAGGCTCTGGAAACACCATATATTTT
CASSRTGSGNTIYF
>-|TRBV7-9|TRBJ2-3|few
TGTGCCAGCAGCCCAATTAGGACTGGAGATACGCAGTATTTT
CASSPIRTGDTQYF
>-|TRBV10-3|TRBJ2-3|-
TGTGCCATCAGTGACAGGGGCGGCGATACGCAGTATTTT
CAISDRGGDTQYF
>-|TRBV11-2|TRBJ2-3|many
TGTGCCAGCAGCTTAAGGCCAGATACGCAGTATTTT
CASSLRPDTQYF
>TRBD1|TRBV12-3/TRBV12-4|TRBJ1-5|many
TGTGCCAGCAGTAACAGGGGGAGTCAGCCCCAGCATTTT
CASSNRGSQPQHF
>TRBD1|TRBV29-1|TRBJ2-7|few
TGCAGCGTCAAGGGACAGACCTACGAGCAGTACTTC
CSVKGQTYEQYF
>-|TRBV5-5|TRBJ2-3|-
TGTGCCAGCAGCAACCGGGTATGGGCAGATACGCAGTATTTT
CASSNRVWADTQYF
>-|TRBV20-1|TRBJ2-3|many
TGCAGTGCCTCACACCCAGGGACAGATACGCAGTATTTT
CSASHPGTDTQYF
>TRBD1|TRBV12-3/TRBV12-4|TRBJ2-1|many
TGTGCCAGCAGCTCCGGGACAGGGAGGGGTGAGCAGTTCTTC
CASSSGTGRGEQFF
>TRBD2|TRBV5-1|TRBJ2-1|-
TGCGCCAGCAGCAGTCTAGCGGGGGGAATCAATGAGCAGTTCTTC
CASSSLAGGINEQFF
>-|TRBV29-1|TRBJ2-1|-
TGCAGCTACCCACCTATGGGGGGCGATTTAGATGAGCAGTTCTTC
CSYPPMGGDLDEQFF
>TRBD2|TRBV5-1|TRBJ2-1|-
TGCGCCAGCAGCATAGGAGCGGGAAACAATGAGCAGTTCTTC
CASSIGAGNNEQFF
>-|TRBV20-1|TRBJ2-3|-
TGCAGTGCTAGAGATGCTAGGACAGATACGCAGTATTTT
CSARDARTDTQYF
>TRBD1|TRBV6-6|TRBJ2-7|-
TGTGCCAGCAGCTTGACAGGGGACTACGAGCAGTACTTC
CASSLTGDYEQYF
>-|TRBV6-1|TRBJ1-6|few
TGTGCCAGCAGTATCTCCGGGGACGGGGGGAGGGCCCTCCACTTT
CASSISGDGGRALHF
>TRBD1|TRBV4-1|TRBJ2-1|many
TGCGCCAGCAGCCAAGCAGGGGGCTGGCCGTTCTTC
CASSQAGGWPFF
>-|TRBV12-3/TRBV12-4|TRBJ2-5|many
TGTGCCAGCAGCCCCAGTCGGCGGGAGACCCAGTACTTC
CASSPSRRETQYF
>TRBD2|TRBV28|TRBJ2-1|few
TGTGCCAGCAGTTTGGGAGGGGCTGGTAATGAGCAGTTCTTC
CASSLGGAGNEQFF
>-|TRBV20-1|TRBJ2-5|few
TGCAGTGCTAGAGATGGAGGGGGGGGTCAAGAGACCCAGTACTTC
CSARDGGGGQETQYF
>-|TRBV10-3|TRBJ2-7|few
TGTGCCATCAGCACCCGGACAGCCTCCTACGAGCAGTACTTC
CAISTRTASYEQYF
>-|TRBV18|TRBJ2-5|few
TGTGCCAGCTCACCACCAGAGGGGATAGAGACCCAGTACTTC
CASSPPEGIETQYF
>-|TRBV5-4|TRBJ2-5|few
TGTGCCAGCAGCCTAAACCAAGAGACCCAGTACTTC
CASSLNQETQYF
>TRBD1|TRBV18|TRBJ1-1|-
TGTGCCAGCTCACCCGGACAGGGCGGCGTCGGCACTGAAGCTTTCTTT
CASSPGQGGVGTEAFF
>-|TRBV7-2|TRBJ2-1|-
TGTGCCACCAAAACAGGGAACAATGAGCAGTTCTTC
CATKTGNNEQFF
>TRBD2|TRBV12-3/TRBV12-4|TRBJ2-5|-
TGTGCCAGCAGCACACTAGCGTCGGGGGAGCAAGAGACCCAGTACTTC
CASSTLASGEQETQYF
>-|TRBV18|TRBJ2-5|-
TGTGCCAGCTCAGGGCTACCGAGGGAGACCCAGTACTTC
CASSGLPRETQYF
>-|TRBV5-1|TRBJ2-3|many
TGCGCCAGCGGCGTTCTAAGAAACACAGATACGCAGTATTTT
CASGVLRNTDTQYF
>-|TRBV10-3|TRBJ2-7|few
TGTGCCATCAGTGACAGCGACGAGCAGTACTTC
CAISDSDEQYF
>-|TRBV12-3/TRBV12-4|TRBJ2-3|many
TGTGCCAGCTCCAAGACACCTAGCACAGATACGCAGTATTTT
CASSKTPSTDTQYF
>TRBD2|TRBV20-1|TRBJ2-3|few
TGCAGTGCTAGAGATGGGAGGGGCGCACGCACAGATACGCAGTATTTT
CSARDGRGARTDTQYF
>-|TRBV6-1|TRBJ1-2|-
TGTGCCAGCATCCCACCAGGGACCTATGGCTACACCTTC
CASIPPGTYGYTF
>-|TRBV20-1|TRBJ1-1|-
TGCAGTGCTAGATATTACAGAGAGAACACTGAAGCTTTCTTT
CSARYYRENTEAFF
>-|TRBV18|TRBJ2-3|-
TGTGCCAGCTCACCAGACGGCGTTAGCACAGATACGCAGTATTTT
CASSPDGVSTDTQYF
>-|TRBV20-1|TRBJ2-1|-
TGCAGTAGGGTACGTCCCCCCGCGGATGAGCAGTTCTTC
CSRVRPPADEQFF
>-|TRBV15|TRBJ2-2|few
TGTGCCACCAGCCAGAAAGGAAGGGGATGGACCGGGGAGCTGTTTTTT
CATSQKGRGWTGELFF
>-|TRBV10-3|TRBJ2-2|-
TGTGCCAGCCGAACAGGGAGTTCGAACACCGGGGAGCTGTTTTTT
CASRTGSSNTGELFF
>TRBD1|TRBV7-2|TRBJ1-3|few
TGTGCCAGCAGCCTCTCGACAGGGGCGGGAAACACCATATATTTT
CASSLSTGAGNTIYF